This T cell receptor (beta chain) was identified during a study of CD8 T cells in ankylosing spondylitis. General study findings and limits: It appeared that ankylosing spondylitis blood was characterized by a TCR beta motif of under ten highly homologous variants. As reported, disease-linked clones showed significant enrichment in matched ankylosing spondylitis synovial fluid. Existing reports had already noted some motif variants in reactive arthritis synovial fluid and blood.

This clonotype came up once. What it recognizes is unknown. With molecular barcodes, quantitative 5'-RACE was used to make the TCR beta libraries. TCRdb independently ran MiXCR on the 5' RACE reads; one entry per CDR3 protein. Of 150,000 to 200,000 distinct CDR3 sequences in the sample, 18% were seen once. Germline assignment: CDR1 SGHVS and CDR2 FNYEAQ. V lost 2 bases to trimming and J lost 3 bases, with 10 bases between them. This CDR3 is 14 amino acids long. V usage is TRBV7-6 and J usage is TRBJ2-5, with D perhaps TRBD1 (5 bases). Material for sequencing was blood, either unsorted or a sorted T cell fraction (not recorded which). The TCR originated in a male donor aged 10-30 years with ankylosing spondylitis or in good health (not recorded which). CDR3 protein: CASSLLDNEETQYF. The CDR3 DNA reads as TGTGCCAGCAGCTTATTGGACAATGAAGAGACCCAGTACTTC.